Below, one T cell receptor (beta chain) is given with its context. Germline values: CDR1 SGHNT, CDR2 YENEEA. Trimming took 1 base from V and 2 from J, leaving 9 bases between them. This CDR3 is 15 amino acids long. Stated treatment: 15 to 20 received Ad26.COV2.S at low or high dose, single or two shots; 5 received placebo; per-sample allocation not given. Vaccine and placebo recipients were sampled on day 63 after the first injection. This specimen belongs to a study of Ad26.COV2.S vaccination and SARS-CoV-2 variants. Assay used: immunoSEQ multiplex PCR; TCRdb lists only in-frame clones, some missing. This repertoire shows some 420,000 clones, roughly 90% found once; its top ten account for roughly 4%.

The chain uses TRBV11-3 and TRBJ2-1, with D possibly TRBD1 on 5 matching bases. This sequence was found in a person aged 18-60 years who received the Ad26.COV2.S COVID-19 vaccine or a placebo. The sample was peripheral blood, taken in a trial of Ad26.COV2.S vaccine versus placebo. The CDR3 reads CASSLARDTYNEQFF. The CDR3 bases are TGTGCCAGCAGCTTAGCCAGGGATACCTACAATGAGCAGTTCTTC.